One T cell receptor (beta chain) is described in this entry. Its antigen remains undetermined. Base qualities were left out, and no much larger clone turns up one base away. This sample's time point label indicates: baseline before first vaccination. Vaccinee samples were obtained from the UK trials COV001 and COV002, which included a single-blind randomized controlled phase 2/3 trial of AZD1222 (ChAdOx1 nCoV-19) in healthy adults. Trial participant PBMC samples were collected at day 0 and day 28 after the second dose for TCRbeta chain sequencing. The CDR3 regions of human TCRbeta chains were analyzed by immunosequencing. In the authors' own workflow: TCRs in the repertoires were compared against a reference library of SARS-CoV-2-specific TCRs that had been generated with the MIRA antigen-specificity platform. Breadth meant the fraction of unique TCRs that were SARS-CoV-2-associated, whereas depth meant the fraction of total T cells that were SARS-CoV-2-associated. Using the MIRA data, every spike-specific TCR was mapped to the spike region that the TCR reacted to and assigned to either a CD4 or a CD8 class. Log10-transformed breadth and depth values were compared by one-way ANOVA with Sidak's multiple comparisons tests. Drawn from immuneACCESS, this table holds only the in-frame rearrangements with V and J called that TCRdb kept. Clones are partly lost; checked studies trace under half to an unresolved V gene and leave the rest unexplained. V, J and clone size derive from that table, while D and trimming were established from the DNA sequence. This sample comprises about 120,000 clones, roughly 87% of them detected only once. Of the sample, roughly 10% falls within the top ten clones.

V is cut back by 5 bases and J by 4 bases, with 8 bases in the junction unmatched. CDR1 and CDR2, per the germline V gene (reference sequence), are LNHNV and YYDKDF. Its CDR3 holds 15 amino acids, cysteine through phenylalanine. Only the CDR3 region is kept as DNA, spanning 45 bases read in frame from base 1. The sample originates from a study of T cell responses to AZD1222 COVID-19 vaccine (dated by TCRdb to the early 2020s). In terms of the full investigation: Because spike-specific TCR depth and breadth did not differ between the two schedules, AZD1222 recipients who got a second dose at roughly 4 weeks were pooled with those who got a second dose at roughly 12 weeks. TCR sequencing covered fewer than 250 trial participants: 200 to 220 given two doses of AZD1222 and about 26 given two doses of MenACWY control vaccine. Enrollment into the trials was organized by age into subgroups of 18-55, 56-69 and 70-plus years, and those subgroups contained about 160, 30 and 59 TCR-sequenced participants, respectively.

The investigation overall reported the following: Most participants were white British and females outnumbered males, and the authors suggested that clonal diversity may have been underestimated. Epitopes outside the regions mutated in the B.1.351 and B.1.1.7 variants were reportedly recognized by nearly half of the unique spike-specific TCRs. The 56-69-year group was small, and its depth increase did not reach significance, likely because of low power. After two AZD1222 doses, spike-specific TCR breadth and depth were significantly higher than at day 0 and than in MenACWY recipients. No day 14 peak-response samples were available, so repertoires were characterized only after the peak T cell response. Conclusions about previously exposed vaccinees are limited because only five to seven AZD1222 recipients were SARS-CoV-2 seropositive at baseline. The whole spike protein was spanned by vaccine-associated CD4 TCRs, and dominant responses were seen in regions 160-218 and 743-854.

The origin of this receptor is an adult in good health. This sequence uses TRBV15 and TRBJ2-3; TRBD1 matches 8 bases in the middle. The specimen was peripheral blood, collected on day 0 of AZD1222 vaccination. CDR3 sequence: CATSWRTGTADTQYF. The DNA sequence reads TGTGCCACCAGCTGGAGGACAGGGACCGCAGATACGCAGTATTTT.